Presented here are 5 T cell receptor beta chains from one specimen sequenced in a study of blood T cell repertoires in COVID-19 (dated by TCRdb to the early 2020s). Libraries were built with the immunoSEQ multiplex PCR assay. The table was pulled from immuneACCESS by TCRdb, which kept in-frame rearrangements only. Such tables lose some clones; where checked, under half of the loss comes from unresolved V genes, and the rest has no known cause. Across this sample there are roughly 150,000 clones, with about 82% seen only once. Together, the top ten hold roughly 8.4% of the sample. The sample was peripheral blood. All receptors derive from a woman aged 80 or over with COVID-19, enrolled during active disease.

V gene TRBV6-5 combines with J gene TRBJ2-2, with a possible D match to TRBD2 (5 bases). Trimming removed 7 bases at V and 4 bases at J, with 13 bases between. The CDR3 is made up of 14 amino acids. Germline V gives CDR1 MNHEY, CDR2 SVGAGI. The CDR3: CASIMGDLTGELFF. The CDR3 DNA sequence: TGTGCCAGCATAATGGGAGATCTCACCGGGGAGCTGTTTTTT.

This chain joins TRBV9 and TRBJ2-3; tentatively, D is TRBD2 (6 bases). The germline V and J ends were trimmed by 3 bases and 8 bases, with 13 bases remaining between them. The germline gives CDR1 SGDLS, CDR2 YYNGEE. This CDR3 spans 13 amino acids. The CDR3 bases are TGTGCCAGCAGCGCCCGGGGAGGTTTTACGCAGTATTTT. This codes for CASSARGGFTQYF.

This clone was seen a handful of times. The rearrangement uses TRBV7-9 and TRBJ2-5; 8 bases fit TRBD2. The CDR3 contains 14 residues. J gave up 3 bases and V 5 bases, and 5 bases lay outside the gene matches. CDR1 is SEHNR and CDR2 is FQNEAQ in the germline V gene (reference sequence). The CDR3 reads CASSARGGEETQYF. The CDR3 nucleotides read TGTGCCAGCAGCGCCCGGGGGGGTGAAGAGACCCAGTACTTC.

V is TRBV11-2 and J is TRBJ1-6; unclear D gene. V shed 7 bases and J shed 10 bases, with 14 bases lying between them. The germline gives CDR1 SGHAT, CDR2 FQNNGV. This CDR3 comprises 13 residues. The CDR3 coding sequence is TGTGCCAGCACCCTTAGGGAGAGCTCACCCCTCCACTTT. Amino acids: CASTLRESSPLHF.

This clone showed up just a few times. This rearrangement joins TRBV7-3 to TRBJ1-2; the D gene is possibly TRBD1 (5 bases). Germline-derived CDR1 and CDR2 are SGHTA and FQGTGA. This CDR3 has 13 amino acids. V gave up 2 bases and J gave up 6 bases, with 10 bases separating them. Here the CDR3 DNA reads TGTGCCAGCAGCTTAGACAGAACCCATGGCTACACCTTC. This codes for CASSLDRTHGYTF.